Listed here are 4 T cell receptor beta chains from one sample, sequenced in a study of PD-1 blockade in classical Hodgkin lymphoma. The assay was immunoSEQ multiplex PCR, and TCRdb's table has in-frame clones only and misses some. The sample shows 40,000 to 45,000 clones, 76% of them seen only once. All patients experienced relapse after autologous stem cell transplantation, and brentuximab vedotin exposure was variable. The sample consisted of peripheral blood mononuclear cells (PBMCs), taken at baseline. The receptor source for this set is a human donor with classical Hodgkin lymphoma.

This CDR3 reads CASSIQGGDTGELFF. In DNA form, the CDR3 reads TGTGCCAGCAGCATACAGGGGGGAGACACCGGGGAGCTGTTTTTT. This rearrangement joins TRBV11-3 to TRBJ2-2, with TRBD1 matching 8 bases. Germline values: CDR1 SGHNT, CDR2 YENEEA. This CDR3 comprises 15 residues. The junction had 5 bases not matched to a gene; V was cut back by 5 bases and J by 3 bases.

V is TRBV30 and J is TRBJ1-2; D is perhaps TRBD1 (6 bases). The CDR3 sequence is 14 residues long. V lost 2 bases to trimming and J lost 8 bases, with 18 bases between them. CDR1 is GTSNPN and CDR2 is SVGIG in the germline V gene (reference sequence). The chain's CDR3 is CAWSIRGRAGGYTF. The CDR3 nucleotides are TGTGCCTGGAGTATTCGGGGGCGCGCGGGGGGCTACACCTTC.

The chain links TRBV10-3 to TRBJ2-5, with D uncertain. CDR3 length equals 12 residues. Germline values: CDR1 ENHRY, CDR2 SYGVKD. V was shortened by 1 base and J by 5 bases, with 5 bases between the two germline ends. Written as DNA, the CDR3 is TGTGCCATCAGTGAGTTCCGGGAGACCCAGTACTTC. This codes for CAISEFRETQYF.

CDR3 sequence reads: CASSPWATGISNQPQHF. CDR3 sequence (DNA): TGTGCCAGTAGTCCCTGGGCGACAGGCATTAGCAATCAGCCCCAGCATTTT. J is TRBJ1-5 and V is TRBV19; D might be TRBD1 (6 bases). The CDR3 loop spans 17 amino acids. Germline CDR1 and CDR2: LNHDA and SQIVND (reference sequence). The V and J ends lost 5 bases and 0 bases respectively, with 17 bases between them. Together with reference TRBV19 and TRBJ1-5, the CDR3 gives the full variable domain: DGGITQSPKYLFRKEGQNVTLSCEQNLNHDAMYWYRQDPGQGLRLIYYSQIVNDFQKGDIAEGYSVSREKKESFPLTVTSAQKNPTAFYLCASSPWATGISNQPQHFGDGTRLSIL.